The next 9 T cell receptor beta chains were all read from a single sample in a study of glioma-infiltrating T cells after dendritic cell vaccination (dated by TCRdb to the mid-2010s). The sample's time point label, decoded: after dendritic cell vaccination, including at tumor progression/relapse. Preparation of the library involved the immunoSEQ multiplex PCR assay. The table comes from immuneACCESS by way of TCRdb, which keeps in-frame sequences with V and J called. Part of the clones is missing from these tables; in studies checked, under half for an unresolved V gene and the rest for unknown reasons. The sample table holds approximately 99,000 clones, of which approximately 80% were seen once. In total, the top ten clones hold roughly 5.9% of the sample. The input for sequencing was blood, taken after dendritic cell vaccination. Receptors were obtained from a human donor with glioblastoma.

This clone was detected once. The chain carries TRBV30 and TRBJ1-2; 8 positions agree with TRBD1. The CDR3 runs to 15 residues. V shed 2 bases and J 4 bases; nucleotides not matched to a gene: 9. The V gene's germline CDR1 is GTSNPN and CDR2 SVGIG (reference sequence). The CDR3 DNA follows: TGTGCCTGGAGTATACTAGGGGGACAGGTCTATGGCTACACCTTC. Protein: CAWSILGGQVYGYTF.

The gene calls are TRBV23-1 and TRBJ2-5, with a tentative D call TRBD1 (6 bases). Gene TRBJ2-7 matches the end of the DNA better, so the J call may be wrong. TRBV23-1 is known as an ORF, though its function is uncertain. This CDR3 has 19 amino acids. The DNA of the CDR3 is TGCGCCGATATGGACAGCAGACGAACGAGCCTTCTGAGCAGATACGAGCAGTACTTC. Amino acids: CADMDSRRTSLLSRYEQYF.

The CDR3 loop reads CASSILAGANYEQYF. The CDR3 DNA reads TGCGCCAGCAGCATCTTAGCGGGAGCGAACTACGAGCAGTACTTC. This chain uses TRBV5-1 with TRBJ2-7; 9 bases line up with TRBD2. V dropped 4 bases and J dropped 3; count of bases not matched to a gene: 8. The CDR3 runs to 15 residues. The germline V gene encodes CDR1 SGHRS and CDR2 YFSETQ.

The CDR3 reads CASSGTADTEAFF. For the CDR3, the DNA is TGTGCCAGCTCAGGGACAGCAGACACTGAAGCTTTCTTT. This chain joins TRBV18 and TRBJ1-1, with 7 bases fitting TRBD1. The trim removed 5 bases at V and 3 bases at J, leaving 3 bases unmatched. The CDR3 totals 13 residues. Germline assignment: CDR1 KGHSH and CDR2 LQKENI.

This clone was counted between two and nine times. V and J are TRBV2 and TRBJ2-1; D is possibly TRBD2 (6 bases). The CDR3 is 15 amino acids. V lost 6 bases to trimming and J lost 8 bases, with 20 bases between them. Germline loops: CDR1 SNHLY, CDR2 FYNNEI. The CDR3 here is CASSLAGGAYYEQFF. For the CDR3, the DNA is TGTGCCAGCAGCCTTGCCGGAGGGGCATACTATGAGCAGTTCTTC.

The chain recombines TRBV7-9 with TRBJ2-6; D is possibly TRBD1 (6 bases). Per germline, CDR1 SEHNR and CDR2 FQNEAQ (reference sequence). The CDR3 sequence is 16 residues long. V lost 1 base to trimming and J lost 3 bases, with 10 bases between them. CDR3 nucleotide sequence: TGTGCCAGCAGCTTAGGAGGGGGAATTGGGGCCAACGTCCTGACTTTC. Amino acids: CASSLGGGIGANVLTF.

This clone was picked up one time. The chain links TRBV9 to TRBJ1-3; D gene ambiguous. CDR1 and CDR2 (germline): SGDLS, YYNGEE. The length of the CDR3 is 16 residues. Trimming removed 0 bases from V and 0 bases from J, with 10 bases in between. CDR3 nucleotide sequence: TGTGCCAGCAGCGTAGCCAGTCAATCCTCTGGAAACACCATATATTTT. This translates into CASSVASQSSGNTIYF.

The CDR3 region has the DNA TGTGCCAGCCCCCGTACGAGCTCTGGGGCCAACGTCCTGACTTTC. Amino acid sequence: CASPRTSSGANVLTF. The V call is TRBV2, the J call TRBJ2-6; D is unclear. Between the trimmed V and J ends, which lost 8 bases and 0 bases, there was a span of 11 bases. Germline-derived CDR1 and CDR2 are SNHLY and FYNNEI. This CDR3 has 15 amino acids.

This chain links TRBV10-3 with TRBJ2-1; possible D gene TRBD1, 6 bases. Germline V gene sequence: CDR1 ENHRY, CDR2 SYGVKD. With 6 bases removed from V and 8 bases from J, the gap between germline ends came to 20 bases. CDR3 length: 15 residues. In nucleotides, the CDR3 is TGTGCCATCAGCGAGACAGGAATTATAGTCGATGAGCAGTTCTTC. Translating gives CAISETGIIVDEQFF.